The sequence of this T cell receptor beta chain was determined in a study of blood T cell repertoires in COVID-19. The sample holds one count of this clone. In the source study's methods: It was from reference gene primer amplification that nucleated cell counts were estimated. Sequencing was performed with immunoSEQ multiplex PCR; in TCRdb, only in-frame clones are kept and a portion is missing. V and J calls and clone size are given by that table; D and trimming were obtained from the DNA. The repertoire holds approximately 190,000 clones, with approximately 84% as singletons. The V end lost 1 base, the J end lost 3 bases, and 7 bases lay between the germline ends. This CDR3 is built from 13 residues. CDR1 SGDLS and CDR2 YYNGEE come from the germline V gene.

The receptor was derived from a human donor with acute or convalescent COVID-19. The donor label of this sample is uncertain. Material: peripheral blood. The J gene is TRBJ1-1, the V gene TRBV9; the D is unclear. The CDR3 loop is CASSVIRDTEAFF. CDR3 sequence (DNA): TGTGCCAGCAGCGTAATACGAGACACTGAAGCTTTCTTT.